This TCR beta chain was identified in a study of blood T cells in healthy people across ages. Study results and limitations: More naive CD4+ cells and higher diversity marked long-lived donors relative to aged donors.

A second PCR of roughly 7 to 11 cycles used a sample-barcoded 5' primer and a J-beta primer mix. Per sample, CDR3-containing paired-end reads numbered at least 2.5 million. One entry per CDR3 protein results from TCRdb running MiXCR on the 5' RACE reads. The sample has about 1.5 million distinct CDR3 sequences; approximately 43% are singletons. The CDR3 has 14 residues. Germline V gene data show CDR1 as SGHTA and CDR2 as FQGNSA. V was clipped by 5 bases and J by 7 bases; unmatched bases: 3. Investigators took 9.5 to 10 milliliters of peripheral blood from every donor. This clonotype was seen more than once but under ten times. The antigen remains undetermined.

The material sequenced was blood. This TCR was sampled from a woman aged 18-29 years in good health. V usage is TRBV7-2 and J usage is TRBJ2-4; 12 nucleotides line up with TRBD1. CDR3 amino acids: CASSRDRGPNIQYF. The CDR3 bases are TGTGCCAGCAGCCGGGACAGGGGGCCGAACATTCAGTACTTC.